These 24 T cell receptor beta chains came from one sample sequenced in a study of shared clonotypes between healthy human individuals. Using immunoSEQ multiplex PCR, the repertoire was profiled, and TCRdb retains in-frame clones only, with some absent. The profile shows some 1 million clones, around four fifths of them singletons. Source material: memory CD4+ T cells sorted from blood. The subset here: CD45RA-negative fraction. These TCRs come from a young man in good health.

This clone showed up just a few times. J is TRBJ2-2 and V is TRBV11-2; 8 positions agree with TRBD2. Germline trimming cut 5 bases from V and 8 bases from J; bases unmatched to any gene: 7. CDR3 length: 14 residues. Germline-derived CDR1 and CDR2 are SGHAT and FQNNGV. The CDR3 DNA reads as TGTGCCAGCAGCCAAACGGGAGGGCGAGGGGAGCTGTTTTTT. This translates into CASSQTGGRGELFF.

The genes are TRBV29-1 and TRBJ1-2, with a tentative D call TRBD1 (5 bases). V lost 7 bases to trimming and J lost 8 bases, with 17 bases between them. The CDR3 runs to 12 residues. In germline, CDR1 is SQVTM, CDR2 ANQGSEA. CDR3 amino acids: CSALRGKGGYTF. The CDR3, as DNA: TGCAGCGCTTTGCGGGGGAAAGGAGGCTACACCTTC.

The chain recombines TRBV19 with TRBJ2-6, with 11 bases matching TRBD1. The length of the CDR3 is 16 residues. Trimming took 4 bases from V and 2 from J; bases not matched to a gene: 1. CDR1 and CDR2 (germline): LNHDA, SQIVND (reference sequence). The CDR3 DNA is TGTGCCAGTAGTAGGGGACAGGGGGCTGGGGCCAACGTCCTGACTTTC. It yields the protein CASSRGQGAGANVLTF.

The rearrangement joins TRBV7-9 to TRBJ1-2; D possibly corresponds to TRBD1 (5 bases). The CDR3 sequence is 14 residues long. The germline gives CDR1 SEHNR, CDR2 FQNEAQ (reference sequence). Trimming shortened V by 6 bases and J by 14 bases, and 25 bases separated the two germline ends. DNA of the CDR3: TGTGCCAGCAGATCCACATCTCGGGGGGAGCCCGTGACCTTC. It codes for CASRSTSRGEPVTF. Combining the CDR3 with reference TRBV7-9 and TRBJ1-2 gives the whole variable domain DTGVSQNPRHKITKRGQNVTFRCDPISEHNRLYWYRQTLGQGPEFLTYFQNEAQLEKSRLLSDRFSAERPKGSFSTLEIQRTEQGDSAMYLCASRSTSRGEPVTFGSGTRLTVV.

This clone was recorded only once. V and J are TRBV11-2 and TRBJ2-7; 9 nucleotides align to TRBD2. With 2 bases clipped from V and 2 bases from J, the junction kept 4 bases outside the gene matches. CDR3 length: 15 amino acids. Germline V CDR1 and CDR2: SGHAT, FQNNGV. The DNA of the CDR3 is TGTGCCAGCAGCTTAAGGCGGGAGGGGACCTACGAGCAGTACTTC. Its translation is CASSLRREGTYEQYF.

On this clone itself: Other DNA sequences from this sample encode an identical CDR3 as well. This rearrangement joins TRBV6-5 to TRBJ1-5, with D hard to call. Germline loops: CDR1 MNHEY, CDR2 SVGAGI. Trimming removed 6 bases at V and 2 bases at J, with 11 bases between. The CDR3 runs 14 residues. CDR3: CASSLRQGNQPQHF. In DNA form, the CDR3 reads TGTGCCAGCAGCCTCCGACAAGGCAATCAGCCCCAGCATTTT.

This chain links TRBV6-1 with TRBJ2-2; D not resolved. V gave up 6 bases and J gave up 4 bases, with 9 bases separating them. Germline V gene data show CDR1 as MNHNS and CDR2 as SASEGT. The CDR3 sequence is 13 residues long. CDR3 sequence reads: CASRTVGTGELFF. The CDR3 DNA sequence: TGTGCCAGCAGGACGGTAGGCACCGGGGAGCTGTTTTTT.

The rearrangement links TRBV5-4 to TRBJ1-1; no clear D. The length of the CDR3 is 14 residues. Germline CDR1 and CDR2: SGHNT and YYREEE (reference sequence). V shed 2 bases and J shed 3 bases, with 11 bases lying between them. CDR3 sequence (DNA): TGTGCCAGCAGCTTATCGAACGGAGACACTGAAGCTTTCTTT. Protein product: CASSLSNGDTEAFF.

The chain has TRBV6-1 and TRBJ1-3; D not resolved. CDR1 and CDR2 from the germline V gene are MNHNS and SASEGT. The CDR3 covers 13 residues. V lost 6 bases, J lost 3 bases, and 9 bases lay in between. In DNA form, the CDR3 reads TGTGCCAGCAGGCCAGAGGTTGGAAACACCATATATTTT. Its protein product is CASRPEVGNTIYF.

This sequence joins TRBV11-2 and TRBJ2-5; D is unclear. The V gene's germline CDR1 is SGHAT and CDR2 FQNNGV. This CDR3 contains 16 residues. The V and J ends lost 2 bases and 2 bases respectively, with 15 bases between them. The CDR3 DNA follows: TGTGCCAGCAGCTTAAGGGCAGGAACCTTTCAAGAGACCCAGTACTTC. Its protein product is CASSLRAGTFQETQYF.

The chain combines TRBV4-3 with TRBJ2-2, with a possible D match to TRBD2 (5 bases). This CDR3 spans 14 amino acids. Trimming stripped 4 bases from V and 3 bases from J, with 9 bases between. Germline V gene data show CDR1 as LGHNA and CDR2 as YSLEER. The CDR3 is CASSLEGYTGELFF. For the CDR3, the DNA is TGCGCCAGCAGCCTAGAGGGATACACCGGGGAGCTGTTTTTT.

This clone was counted a single time. This chain's CDR3 is CSASGSGELFF. The CDR3 nucleotides read TGCAGTGCTAGCGGTTCCGGGGAGCTGTTTTTT. The V gene is TRBV20-1, the J gene TRBJ2-2, with D hard to call. Trimming removed 3 bases at V and 6 bases at J, with 5 bases between. The CDR3 has 11 amino acids. The germline gives CDR1 DFQATT, CDR2 SNEGSKA (reference sequence).

J is TRBJ1-4 and V is TRBV2; TRBD1 matches 9 bases. Trimming at V came to 7 bases and at J to 8 bases, leaving 11 bases not matched to a gene. Germline CDR1 SNHLY, CDR2 FYNNEI. CDR3 size: 15 residues. The CDR3 protein is CASTPLGTGKEKLFF. In DNA, the CDR3 is TGTGCCAGCACCCCCCTCGGGACAGGGAAGGAAAAACTGTTTTTT.

The chain is built from TRBV7-2 and TRBJ1-2, with a tentative D call TRBD1 (6 bases). V gave up 5 bases and J gave up 8 bases, with 12 bases separating them. There are 12 residues in the CDR3. Germline loops: CDR1 SGHTA, CDR2 FQGNSA. Here the CDR3 DNA reads TGTGCCAGCAGCCTTAGGGGGGCCGGCTACACCTTC. It codes for CASSLRGAGYTF. Filled out from reference TRBV7-2 and TRBJ1-2, the complete variable domain reads GAGVSQSPSNKVTEKGKDVELRCDPISGHTALYWYRQSLGQGLEFLIYFQGNSAPDKSGLPSDRFSAERTGGSVSTLTIQRTQQEDSAVYLCASSLRGAGYTFGSGTRLTVV.

The genes are TRBV9 and TRBJ1-1; weak D call: TRBD1 (5 bases). The CDR3 is 15 residues long. Looked up from germline, CDR1 is SGDLS and CDR2 is YYNGEE. V lost 5 bases and J lost 1, with 15 bases in between. The CDR3 DNA follows: TGTGCCAGCAGTGAACAGGAAGGAAAGAACACTGAAGCTTTCTTT. It specifies CASSEQEGKNTEAFF.

The DNA of the CDR3 is TGTGCCTACCTCAGTCATTATAATTCACCCCTCCACTTT. It yields the protein CAYLSHYNSPLHF. J is TRBJ1-6 and V is TRBV30; unclear D gene. Germline V CDR1 and CDR2: GTSNPN, SVGIG (reference sequence). V lost 7 bases, J lost 4 bases, and 11 bases lay in between. CDR3 length: 13 amino acids.

V usage is TRBV5-4 and J usage is TRBJ2-2; TRBD2 agrees at 10 bases. CDR1 SGHNT and CDR2 YYREEE come from the germline V gene (reference sequence). V trimming: 10 bases; J trimming: 1 base; junction bases outside the gene matches: 16. The CDR3 consists of 18 residues. The CDR3 spells CAYAGLAGAPGNTGELFF. DNA of the CDR3: TGTGCCTATGCGGGGCTAGCGGGGGCCCCGGGGAACACCGGGGAGCTGTTTTTT.

This chain uses TRBV2 with TRBJ2-7; the match to TRBD2 covers 7 bases. Trimming removed 9 bases from V and 3 bases from J; junction bases left unmatched: 5. Germline values: CDR1 SNHLY, CDR2 FYNNEI. This CDR3 contains 12 residues. CDR3: CASGRDGYEQYF. The CDR3 coding sequence is TGTGCCAGTGGGAGGGACGGCTACGAGCAGTACTTC.

This clone was seen once. The CDR3 region is CASSEYDRIGTVKTYEQYF. As DNA, the CDR3 is TGTGCCAGCAGTGAATACGACAGAATAGGGACAGTTAAAACCTACGAGCAGTACTTC. The gene calls are TRBV6-4 and TRBJ2-7; 7 nucleotides agree with TRBD1. CDR3 length equals 19 residues. Per germline, CDR1 MRHNA and CDR2 SNTAGT. J gave up 2 bases and V 3 bases, and 19 bases lay outside the gene matches.

This chain joins TRBV2 and TRBJ2-3; D might be TRBD1 (5 bases). Germline V gene lookup returns CDR1 SNHLY and CDR2 FYNNEI. V was pared by 5 bases and J by 5 bases, with 5 bases between. CDR3 length: 11 residues. The CDR3 nucleotides read TGTGCCAGCAGTCAGGGAGATACGCAGTATTTT. Its translation: CASSQGDTQYF.

This clone showed up just once. The J gene is TRBJ1-1, the V gene TRBV29-1; the D is unclear. Deletions cut 4 bases from V and 5 bases from J, with 20 bases between. Per the germline V gene, CDR1 is SQVTM and CDR2 is ANQGSEA. The CDR3 spans 15 residues. The CDR3 reads CSVVRASGLVTEAFF. CDR3 bases: TGCAGCGTTGTCCGTGCCTCCGGGTTGGTAACTGAAGCTTTCTTT.

This clone was seen a few times. Other DNA sequences of this sample code for an identical CDR3. This sequence joins TRBV5-6 and TRBJ1-4; 8 nucleotides match TRBD1. V shed 4 bases, J shed 6 bases, and the junction held 5 bases outside the gene matches. Germline lookup yields CDR1 SGHDT and CDR2 YYEEEE. CDR3 length: 14 residues. In DNA, the CDR3 is TGTGCCAGCAGCCCAGGGGGCAGGTATGAAAAACTGTTTTTT. Protein: CASSPGGRYEKLFF.

The V gene is TRBV19, the J gene TRBJ1-2, with D possibly TRBD1 on 6 matching bases. CDR1 LNHDA and CDR2 SQIVND come from the germline V gene (reference sequence). The CDR3 covers 15 residues. Trimming left V 5 bases short and J 2 bases short, with 15 bases between. The CDR3 protein is CASSPSLRGNYGYTF. The CDR3 DNA follows: TGTGCCAGTAGTCCTTCGTTGAGGGGGAACTATGGCTACACCTTC.

The V and J genes are TRBV27 and TRBJ2-7, with a weak D call TRBD1 (5 bases). The CDR3 runs to 13 residues. CDR1 and CDR2 from the germline V gene are MNHEY and SMNVEV (reference sequence). Trimming shortened V by 5 bases and J by 2 bases, and 10 bases separated the two germline ends. The CDR3 reads CASSVTGAYEQYF. In DNA form, the CDR3 reads TGTGCCAGCAGTGTCACAGGAGCCTACGAGCAGTACTTC.